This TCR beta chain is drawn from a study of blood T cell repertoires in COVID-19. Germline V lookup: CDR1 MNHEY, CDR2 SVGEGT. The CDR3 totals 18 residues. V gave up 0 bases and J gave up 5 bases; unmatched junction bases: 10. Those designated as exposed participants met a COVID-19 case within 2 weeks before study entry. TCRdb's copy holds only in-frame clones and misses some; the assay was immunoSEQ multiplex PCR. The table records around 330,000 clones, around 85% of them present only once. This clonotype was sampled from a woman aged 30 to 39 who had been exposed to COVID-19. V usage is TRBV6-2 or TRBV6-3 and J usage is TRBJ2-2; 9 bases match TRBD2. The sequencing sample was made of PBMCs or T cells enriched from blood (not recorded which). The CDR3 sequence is CASSYSRLRAGGTGELFF. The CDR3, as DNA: TGTGCCAGCAGTTACTCGAGACTCCGCGCGGGAGGGACCGGGGAGCTGTTTTTT.